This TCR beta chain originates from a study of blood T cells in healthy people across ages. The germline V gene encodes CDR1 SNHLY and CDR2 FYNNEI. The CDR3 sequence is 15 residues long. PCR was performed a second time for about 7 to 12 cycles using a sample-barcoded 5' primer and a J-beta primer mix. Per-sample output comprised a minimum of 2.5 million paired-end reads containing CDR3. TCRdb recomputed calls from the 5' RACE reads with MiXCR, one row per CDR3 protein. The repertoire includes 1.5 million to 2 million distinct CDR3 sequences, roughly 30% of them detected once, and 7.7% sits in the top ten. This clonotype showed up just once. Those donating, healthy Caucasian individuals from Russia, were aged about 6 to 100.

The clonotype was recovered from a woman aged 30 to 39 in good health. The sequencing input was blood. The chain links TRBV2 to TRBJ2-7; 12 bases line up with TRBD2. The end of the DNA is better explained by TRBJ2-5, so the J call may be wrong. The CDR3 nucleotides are TGTGCCAGCAGTGATAGTGCTAGCGGGGGGGGGACCCAGTACTTC. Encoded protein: CASSDSASGGGTQYF.